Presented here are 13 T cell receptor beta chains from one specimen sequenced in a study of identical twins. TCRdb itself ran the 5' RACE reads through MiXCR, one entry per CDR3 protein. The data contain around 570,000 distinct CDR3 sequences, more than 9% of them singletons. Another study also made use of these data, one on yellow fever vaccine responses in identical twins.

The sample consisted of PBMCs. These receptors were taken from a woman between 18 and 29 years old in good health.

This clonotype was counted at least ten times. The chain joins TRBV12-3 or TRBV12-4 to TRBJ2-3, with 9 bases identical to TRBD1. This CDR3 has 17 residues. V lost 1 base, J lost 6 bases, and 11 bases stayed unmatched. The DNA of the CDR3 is TGTGCCAGCAGTTTAGTGGCTGGGACAGGGATTAGGGATACGCAGTATTTT. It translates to CASSLVAGTGIRDTQYF.

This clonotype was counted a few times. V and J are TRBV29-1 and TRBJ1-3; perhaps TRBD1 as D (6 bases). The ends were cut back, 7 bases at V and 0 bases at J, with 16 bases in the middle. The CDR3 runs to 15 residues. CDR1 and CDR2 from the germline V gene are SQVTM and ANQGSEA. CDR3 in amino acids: CSATDSYSSGNTIYF. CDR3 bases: TGCAGCGCGACGGACAGCTATAGCTCTGGAAACACCATATATTTT. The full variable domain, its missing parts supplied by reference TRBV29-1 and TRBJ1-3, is SAVISQKPSRDICQRGTSLTIQCQVDSQVTMMFWYRQQPGQSLTLIATANQGSEATYESGFVIDKFPISRPNLTFSTLTVSNMSPEDSSIYLCSATDSYSSGNTIYFGEGSWLTVV.

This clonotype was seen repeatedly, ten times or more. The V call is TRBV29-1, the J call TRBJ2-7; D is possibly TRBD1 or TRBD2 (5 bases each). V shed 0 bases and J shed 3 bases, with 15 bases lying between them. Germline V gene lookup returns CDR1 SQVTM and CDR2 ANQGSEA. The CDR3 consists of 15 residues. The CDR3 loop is CSVEETGHLFYEQYF. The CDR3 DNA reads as TGCAGCGTTGAAGAAACGGGGCACTTGTTCTACGAGCAGTACTTC.

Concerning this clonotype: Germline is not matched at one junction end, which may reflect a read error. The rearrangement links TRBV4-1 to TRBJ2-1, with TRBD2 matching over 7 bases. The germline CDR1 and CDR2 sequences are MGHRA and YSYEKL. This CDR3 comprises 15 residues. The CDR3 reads CASSQGGLTYHEQFF. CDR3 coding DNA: TGCGCCAGCAGCCAAGGGGGACTAACCTACCATGAGCAGTTCTTC.

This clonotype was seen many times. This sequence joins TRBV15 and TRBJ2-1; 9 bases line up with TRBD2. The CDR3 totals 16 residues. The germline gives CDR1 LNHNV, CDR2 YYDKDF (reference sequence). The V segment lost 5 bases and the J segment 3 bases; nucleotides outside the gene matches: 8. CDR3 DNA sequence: TGTGCCACCAGCGAACCTCCTAGCGGGGTCTACAATGAGCAGTTCTTC. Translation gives CATSEPPSGVYNEQFF.

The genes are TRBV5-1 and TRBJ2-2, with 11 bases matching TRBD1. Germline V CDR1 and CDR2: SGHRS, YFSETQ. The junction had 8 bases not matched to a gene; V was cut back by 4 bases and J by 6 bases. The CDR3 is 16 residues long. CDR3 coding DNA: TGCGCCAGCAGCCCTCCGGGACAGGGGGGCCCCGGGGAGCTGTTTTTT. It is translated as CASSPPGQGGPGELFF. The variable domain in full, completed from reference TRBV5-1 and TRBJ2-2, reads KAGVTQTPRYLIKTRGQQVTLSCSPISGHRSVSWYQQTPGQGLQFLFEYFSETQRNKGNFPGRFSGRQFSNSRSEMNVSTLELGDSALYLCASSPPGQGGPGELFFGEGSRLTVL.

CDR3 nucleotides: TGTGCCACCAGTCTCGAGGGGGGATCCTACGAGCAGTACTTC. It yields the protein CATSLEGGSYEQYF. The genes are TRBV15 and TRBJ2-7; the D call may be TRBD1 or TRBD2 (6 bases each). Trimming removed 6 bases at V and 1 base at J, with 13 bases between. The germline V gene encodes CDR1 LNHNV and CDR2 YYDKDF (reference sequence). This CDR3 has 14 residues.

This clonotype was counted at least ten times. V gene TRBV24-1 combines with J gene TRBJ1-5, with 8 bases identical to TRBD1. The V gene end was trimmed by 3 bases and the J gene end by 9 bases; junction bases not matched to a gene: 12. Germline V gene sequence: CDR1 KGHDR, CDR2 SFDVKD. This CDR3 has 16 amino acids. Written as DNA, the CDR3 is TGTGCCACCAGTGATAACAGGGGGGCGGATAAAGGGCCCCAGCATTTT. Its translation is CATSDNRGADKGPQHF.

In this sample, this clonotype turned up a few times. The CDR3 DNA sequence: TGTGCCAGCAGCCGTAGACTGGGGGGTGACGAGCAGTACTTC. Amino acid sequence: CASSRRLGGDEQYF. J is TRBJ2-7 and V is TRBV11-2, with D possibly being TRBD2 (6 bases). The CDR3 is 14 residues long. Deletions cut 5 bases from V and 5 bases from J, with 16 bases between. Per the germline V gene, CDR1 is SGHAT and CDR2 is FQNNGV.

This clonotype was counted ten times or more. This CDR3 is CSARNLRTTQAYEQYF. The CDR3 DNA sequence: TGCAGTGCTAGGAATTTGAGAACTACCCAAGCCTACGAGCAGTACTTC. The chain recombines TRBV20-1 with TRBJ2-7; D call uncertain. The CDR3 loop spans 16 amino acids. V gave up 3 bases and J gave up 2 bases, with 20 bases separating them. Germline V gives CDR1 DFQATT, CDR2 SNEGSKA (reference sequence).

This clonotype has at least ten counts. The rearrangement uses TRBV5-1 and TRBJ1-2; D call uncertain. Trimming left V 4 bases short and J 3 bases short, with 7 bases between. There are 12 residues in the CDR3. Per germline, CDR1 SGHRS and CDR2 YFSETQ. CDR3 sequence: CASSKTDYGYTF. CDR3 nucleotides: TGCGCCAGCAGCAAGACTGACTATGGCTACACCTTC.

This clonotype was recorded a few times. The CDR3 is CASSADRGETQYF. CDR3 DNA sequence: TGTGCCAGCAGTGCCGACCGGGGAGAGACCCAGTACTTC. This rearrangement joins TRBV12-3 or TRBV12-4 to TRBJ2-5; the D gene is possibly TRBD2 (5 bases). The length of the CDR3 is 13 residues. V lost 5 bases to trimming and J lost 4 bases, with 11 bases between them.

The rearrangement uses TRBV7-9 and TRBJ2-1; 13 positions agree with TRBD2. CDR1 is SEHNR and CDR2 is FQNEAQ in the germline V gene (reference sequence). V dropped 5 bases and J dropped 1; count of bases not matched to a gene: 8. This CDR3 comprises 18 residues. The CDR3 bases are TGTGCCAGCAGCGGAACCGGGACTAGCGGGGATTCCTACAATGAGCAGTTCTTC. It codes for CASSGTGTSGDSYNEQFF. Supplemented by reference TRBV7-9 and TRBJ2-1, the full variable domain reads DTGVSQNPRHKITKRGQNVTFRCDPISEHNRLYWYRQTLGQGPEFLTYFQNEAQLEKSRLLSDRFSAERPKGSFSTLEIQRTEQGDSAMYLCASSGTGTSGDSYNEQFFGPGTRLTVL.